What follows is one T cell receptor beta chain and its context. What it binds is unknown. Each sample yielded at least 6 million isolated PBMCs. The CDR3 has 11 residues. Trimming left V 4 bases short and J 5 bases short, with 7 bases between. The germline gives CDR1 SQVTM, CDR2 ANQGSEA. For the second PCR, which ran for about 7 to 12 cycles, a sample-barcoded 5' primer and a J-beta primer mix were used. Via MiXCR, TCRdb re-called the 5' RACE reads, giving one row per CDR3 protein. The sample includes 800,000 to 1,300,000 distinct CDR3 sequences, under 30% of them seen just once. This specimen comes from a study of blood T cells in healthy people across ages. Study observations and caveats: With donor CMV status unknown, expanded clonotype changes were possibly confounded.

This sample was also put to use in a study of T cells of mothers and their children.

Sequencing used blood. The receptor's source is a girl aged 2 to 10 in good health. V usage is TRBV29-1 and J usage is TRBJ2-3; D is perhaps TRBD1 (5 bases). This chain's CDR3 is CSVGRGDTQYF. DNA of the CDR3: TGCAGCGTTGGAAGGGGAGATACGCAGTATTTT.